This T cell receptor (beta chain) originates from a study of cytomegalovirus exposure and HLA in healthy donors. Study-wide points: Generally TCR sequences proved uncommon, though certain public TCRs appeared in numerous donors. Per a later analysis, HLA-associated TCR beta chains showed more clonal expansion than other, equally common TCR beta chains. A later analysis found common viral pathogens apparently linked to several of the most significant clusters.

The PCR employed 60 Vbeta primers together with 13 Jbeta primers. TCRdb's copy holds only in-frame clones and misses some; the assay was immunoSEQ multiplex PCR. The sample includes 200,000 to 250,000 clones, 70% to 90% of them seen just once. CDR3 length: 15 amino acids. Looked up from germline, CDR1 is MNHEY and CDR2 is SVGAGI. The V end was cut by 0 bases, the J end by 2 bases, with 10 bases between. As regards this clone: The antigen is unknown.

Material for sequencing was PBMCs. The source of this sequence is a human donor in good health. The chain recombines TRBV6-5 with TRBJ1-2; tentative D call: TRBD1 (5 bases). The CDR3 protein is CASSYSGGANYGYTF. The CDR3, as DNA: TGTGCCAGCAGTTACTCCGGGGGAGCGAACTATGGCTACACCTTC.